This is a list of T cell receptor beta chains from one sample in a study of technical replicates of blood from several donors. Here immunoSEQ multiplex PCR was the method, and the copy in TCRdb shows in-frame clones only, minus some. The sample consists of 95,000 to 100,000 clones, just over 95% of them appearing once. The sequenced sample consisted of T cells isolated from PBMCs. All receptors derive from a human donor in good health. Each CDR3 is given with its conserved first and last residue. D genes are given only for firm matches. Size is stated for part of the rows, as once, few or many counts, or as a class when the clone is expanded.

V	D	size	J	CDR3	DNA
TRBV19	.	.	TRBJ2-1	CASSSSMRSYNEQFF	TGTGCCAGTAGTTCCTCTATGAGGTCCTACAATGAGCAGTTCTTC
TRBV14	.	.	TRBJ2-7	CASSQVPGNEQYF	TGTGCCAGCAGCCAAGTTCCGGGAAACGAGCAGTACTTC
TRBV11-2	.	.	TRBJ1-4	CASSLGAGGGSNEKLFF	TGTGCCAGCAGCTTAGGAGCTGGGGGCGGGTCTAATGAAAAACTGTTTTTT
TRBV19	.	.	TRBJ1-5	CASSAQHQGSSNQPQHF	TGTGCCAGTAGTGCGCAGCACCAGGGTTCGAGCAATCAGCCCCAGCATTTT
TRBV7-9	.	.	TRBJ1-1	CASSLQAMNTEAFF	TGTGCCAGCAGCTTACAGGCCATGAACACTGAAGCTTTCTTT
TRBV19	.	.	TRBJ1-5	CASSMMGSSNQPQHF	TGTGCCAGTAGTATGATGGGGAGCAGCAATCAGCCCCAGCATTTT
TRBV7-8	.	.	TRBJ2-6	CASSLEGYGANVLTF	TGTGCCAGCAGCTTAGAGGGGTATGGGGCCAACGTCCTGACTTTC
TRBV7-6	.	once	TRBJ1-3	CASSLVGASYLSSGNTIYF	TGTGCCAGCAGCTTAGTGGGGGCATCGTATCTAAGCTCTGGAAACACCATATATTTT
TRBV5-1	TRBD1	.	TRBJ1-4	CASSLGTGDEKLFF	TGCGCCAGCAGCTTGGGGACAGGAGATGAAAAACTGTTTTTT
TRBV4-1	.	.	TRBJ2-1	CASSPGYNEQFF	TGCGCCAGCAGCCCAGGGTACAATGAGCAGTTCTTC
TRBV28	.	.	TRBJ2-3	CASNPRSTDTQYF	TGTGCCAGCAACCCGAGAAGCACAGATACGCAGTATTTT
TRBV28	TRBD1	.	TRBJ2-2	CASSYAGTDTGELFF	TGTGCCAGCAGTTACGCCGGGACAGACACCGGGGAGCTGTTTTTT
TRBV4-1	.	.	TRBJ2-3	CASSQVLATDTQYF	TGCGCCAGCAGCCAAGTTCTAGCGACAGATACGCAGTATTTT
TRBV19	TRBD2	.	TRBJ2-3	CASSRLAGGTSTDTQYF	TGTGCCAGTAGTAGGCTAGCGGGGGGAACTAGCACAGATACGCAGTATTTT
TRBV4-1	TRBD2	.	TRBJ2-2	CASSQDRSGTTRELFF	TGCGCCAGCAGCCAAGATCGGTCCGGGACTACAAGGGAGCTGTTTTTT
TRBV2	.	.	TRBJ2-7	CASRGDGYEQYF	TGTGCCAGCAGAGGGGATGGGTACGAGCAGTACTTC
TRBV5-1	TRBD2	.	TRBJ2-3	CASSLVPAGGPTDTQYF	TGCGCCAGCAGCTTGGTCCCAGCGGGGGGTCCCACAGATACGCAGTATTTT
TRBV7-2	TRBD1	once	TRBJ1-1	CASSQTQGAPEAFF	TGTGCCAGCAGCCAGACACAGGGGGCCCCTGAAGCTTTCTTT
TRBV18	TRBD1	.	TRBJ1-2	CASSPGQGFTYGYTF	TGTGCCAGCTCACCCGGACAGGGCTTCACCTATGGCTACACCTTC
TRBV7-2	TRBD1	.	TRBJ1-5	CASRRTGGDQPQHF	TGTGCCAGCAGAAGGACAGGGGGGGATCAGCCCCAGCATTTT
TRBV6-1	.	.	TRBJ2-3	CASKLVSTDTQYF	TGTGCCAGCAAGTTAGTTAGCACAGATACGCAGTATTTT
TRBV5-1	TRBD2	.	TRBJ2-7	CASHTGASGGDEQYF	TGCGCCAGTCACACAGGGGCTAGCGGGGGCGACGAGCAGTACTTC